This record concerns one T cell receptor beta chain sequence. The protocol was immunoSEQ multiplex PCR, while the TCRdb copy is restricted to in-frame clones and leaves out a portion. Of over 200,000 clones in the sample, 85% to 90% were seen once. The entry originates in a study of blood T cell repertoires in COVID-19. Participant age was roughly 18 to 95 years, and participants resided in roughly 25 US areas. The J segment lost 2 bases and the V segment lost 3 bases, leaving 8 bases of the junction unmatched. Germline V gene data show CDR1 as SGDLS and CDR2 as YYNGEE. The length of the CDR3 is 17 residues.

The TCR originated in a man in his forties who had recovered from COVID-19. Sample: PBMCs or T cells enriched from blood (not recorded which). The chain uses TRBV9 and TRBJ2-2; 9 bases line up with TRBD1. Here the CDR3 DNA reads TGTGCCAGCAGCGCCTTGGACAGGGGACTAAACACCGGGGAGCTGTTTTTT. This gives the protein CASSALDRGLNTGELFF.